This T cell receptor (beta chain) was found in a study of Graves' ophthalmopathy and Graves' hyperthyroidism. At the level of the study: The study drew peripheral blood at initial diagnosis, before any treatment.

Germline assignment: CDR1 SGHTA and CDR2 FQGTGA. Trimming pared 2 bases from V and 5 bases from J, leaving 18 bases between. This CDR3 has 16 amino acids. General study findings and limits: Appearing in blood as well were most expanded thyroid clonotypes above 0.001 frequency. Predictions made by the model for ophthalmopathy progression reached 70.59% sensitivity and about 72% specificity.

Fresh peripheral blood (over 9.5 ml) yielded the PBMCs. RNA transcripts served as template for amplifying TCR beta CDR3 sequences. An initial RT-PCR round employing HTBI primers preceded a second-round multiplex PCR. TCRdb ran MiXCR on the multiplex PCR reads and lists one entry per CDR3 protein. The sample has roughly 350,000 distinct CDR3 sequences, about 17% seen once; the top ten hold 2.4%. This clonotype was observed many times. Its antigen is unidentified. The TCR comes from an adult woman with stable Graves' hyperthyroidism. V usage is TRBV7-3 and J usage is TRBJ1-1, with a possible D match to TRBD1 (5 bases). The sequenced sample was peripheral blood. For the CDR3, the DNA is TGTGCCAGCAGCTTAGGCGACAGAACCTCAAGTACTGAAGCTTTCTTT. Translating gives CASSLGDRTSSTEAFF.